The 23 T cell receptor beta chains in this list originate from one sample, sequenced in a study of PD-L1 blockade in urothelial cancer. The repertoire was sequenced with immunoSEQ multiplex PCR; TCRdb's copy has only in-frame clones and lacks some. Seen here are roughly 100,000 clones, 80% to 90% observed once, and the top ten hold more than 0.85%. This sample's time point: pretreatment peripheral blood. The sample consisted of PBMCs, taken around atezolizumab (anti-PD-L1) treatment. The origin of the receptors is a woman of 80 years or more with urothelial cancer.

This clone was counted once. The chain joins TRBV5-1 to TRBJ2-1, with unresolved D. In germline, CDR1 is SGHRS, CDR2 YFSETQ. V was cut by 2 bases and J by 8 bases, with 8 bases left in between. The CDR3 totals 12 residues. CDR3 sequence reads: CASSFVSDEQFF. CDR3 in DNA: TGCGCCAGCAGCTTTGTGTCCGATGAGCAGTTCTTC.

CDR3 nucleotide sequence: TGTGCCTGGAGGGTTCGGACAAGCAACACCGGGGAGCTGTTTTTT. It translates to CAWRVRTSNTGELFF. The genes are TRBV30 and TRBJ2-2; tentatively, D is TRBD1 (5 bases). CDR1 and CDR2 (germline): GTSNPN, SVGIG (reference sequence). The CDR3 totals 15 residues. Between the trimmed V and J ends, which lost 3 bases and 2 bases, there was a span of 13 bases.

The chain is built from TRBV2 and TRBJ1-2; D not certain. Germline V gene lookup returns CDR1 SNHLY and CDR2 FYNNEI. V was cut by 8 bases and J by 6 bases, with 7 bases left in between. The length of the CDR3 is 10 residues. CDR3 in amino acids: CASVEDGYTF. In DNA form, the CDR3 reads TGTGCCAGCGTCGAGGATGGCTACACCTTC.

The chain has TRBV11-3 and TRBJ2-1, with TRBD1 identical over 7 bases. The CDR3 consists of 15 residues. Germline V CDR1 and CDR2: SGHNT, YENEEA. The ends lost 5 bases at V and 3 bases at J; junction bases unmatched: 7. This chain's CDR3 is CASSRGQVGYNEQFF. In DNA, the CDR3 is TGTGCCAGCAGCCGTGGACAGGTTGGCTACAATGAGCAGTTCTTC. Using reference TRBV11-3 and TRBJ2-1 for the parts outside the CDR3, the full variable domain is EAGVVQSPRYKIIEKKQPVAFWCNPISGHNTLYWYLQNLGQGPELLIRYENEEAVDDSQLPKDRFSAERLKGVDSTLKIQPAELGDSAVYLCASSRGQVGYNEQFFGPGTRLTVL.

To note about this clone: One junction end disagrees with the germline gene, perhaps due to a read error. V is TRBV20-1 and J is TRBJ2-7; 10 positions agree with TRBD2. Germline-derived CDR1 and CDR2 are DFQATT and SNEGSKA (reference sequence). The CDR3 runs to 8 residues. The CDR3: CSVLAGNF. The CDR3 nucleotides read TGCAGCGTACTAGCGGGGAACTTC.

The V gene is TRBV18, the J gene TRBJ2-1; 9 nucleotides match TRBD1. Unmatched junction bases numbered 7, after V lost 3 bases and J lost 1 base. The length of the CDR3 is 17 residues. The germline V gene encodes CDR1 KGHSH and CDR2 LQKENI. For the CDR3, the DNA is TGTGCCAGCTCACCGTACTACGGGACAGGGTCCTACAATGAGCAGTTCTTC. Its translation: CASSPYYGTGSYNEQFF.

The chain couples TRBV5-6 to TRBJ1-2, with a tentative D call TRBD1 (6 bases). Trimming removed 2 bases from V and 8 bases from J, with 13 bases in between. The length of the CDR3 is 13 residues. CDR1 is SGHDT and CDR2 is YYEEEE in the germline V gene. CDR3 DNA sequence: TGTGCCAGCAGCTTCGCAGGGGTCGGGGGCTACACCTTC. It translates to CASSFAGVGGYTF.

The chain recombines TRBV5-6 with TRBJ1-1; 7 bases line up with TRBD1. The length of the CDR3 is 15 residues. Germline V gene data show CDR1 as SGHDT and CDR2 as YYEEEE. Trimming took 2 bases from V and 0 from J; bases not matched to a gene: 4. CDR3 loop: CASSFPQGMNTEAFF. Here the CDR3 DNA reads TGTGCCAGCAGCTTTCCACAGGGGATGAACACTGAAGCTTTCTTT.

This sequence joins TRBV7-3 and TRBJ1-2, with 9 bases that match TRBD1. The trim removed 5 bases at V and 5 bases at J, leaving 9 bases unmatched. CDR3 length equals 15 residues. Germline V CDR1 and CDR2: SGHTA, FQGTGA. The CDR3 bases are TGTGCCAGCAGCCCACAGGGACAGGGACCGTATGGCTACACCTTC. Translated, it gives CASSPQGQGPYGYTF.

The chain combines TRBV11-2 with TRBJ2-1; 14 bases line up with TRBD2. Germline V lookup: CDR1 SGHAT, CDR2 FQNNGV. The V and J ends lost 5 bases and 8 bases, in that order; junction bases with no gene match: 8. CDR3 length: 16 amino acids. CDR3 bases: TGTGCCAGCAGCCCGGGACTAGCGGGAGTGGGGCATGAGCAGTTCTTC. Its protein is CASSPGLAGVGHEQFF.

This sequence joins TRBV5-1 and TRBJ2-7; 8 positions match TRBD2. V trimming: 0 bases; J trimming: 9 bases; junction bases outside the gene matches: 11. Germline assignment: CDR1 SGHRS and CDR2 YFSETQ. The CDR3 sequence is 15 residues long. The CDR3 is CASSLGDSGMLPQYF. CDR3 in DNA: TGCGCCAGCAGCTTGGGAGATAGCGGGATGCTTCCGCAGTACTTC.

CDR3 sequence reads: CASSTSGDSYNEQFF. The CDR3 nucleotides read TGTGCCAGCAGCACTAGCGGAGACTCCTACAATGAGCAGTTCTTC. The chain uses TRBV28 and TRBJ2-1; 8 positions agree with TRBD2. The CDR3 totals 15 residues. After removal of 6 bases from V and 0 bases from J, the junction contained 4 bases not matched to a gene. Germline loops: CDR1 MDHEN, CDR2 SYDVKM.

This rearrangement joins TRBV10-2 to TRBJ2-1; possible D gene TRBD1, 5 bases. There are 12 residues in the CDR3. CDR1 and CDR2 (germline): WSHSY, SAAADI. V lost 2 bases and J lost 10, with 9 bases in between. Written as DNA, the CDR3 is TGCGCCAGCAGTGAGCAGGGCTTCGAGCAGTTCTTC. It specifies CASSEQGFEQFF.

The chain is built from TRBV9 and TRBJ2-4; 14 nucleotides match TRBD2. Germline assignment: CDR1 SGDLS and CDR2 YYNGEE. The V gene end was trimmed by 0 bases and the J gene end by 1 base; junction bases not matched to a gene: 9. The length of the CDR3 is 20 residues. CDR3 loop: CASSVDPGTSGRGAKNIQYF. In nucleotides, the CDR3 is TGTGCCAGCAGCGTAGACCCCGGGACTAGCGGGAGAGGTGCCAAAAACATTCAGTACTTC.

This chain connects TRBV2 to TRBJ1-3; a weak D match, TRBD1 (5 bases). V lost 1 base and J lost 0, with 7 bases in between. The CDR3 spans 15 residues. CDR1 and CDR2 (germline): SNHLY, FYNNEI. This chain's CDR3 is CASSEDRSSGNTIYF. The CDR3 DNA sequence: TGTGCCAGCAGTGAAGACAGGAGCTCTGGAAACACCATATATTTT.

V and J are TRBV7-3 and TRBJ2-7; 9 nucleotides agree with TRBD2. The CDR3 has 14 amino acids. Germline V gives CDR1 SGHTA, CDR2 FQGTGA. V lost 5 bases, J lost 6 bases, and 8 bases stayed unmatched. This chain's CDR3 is CASSSSGGLGEQYF. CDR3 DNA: TGTGCCAGCAGCAGTAGCGGGGGCCTCGGCGAGCAGTACTTC.

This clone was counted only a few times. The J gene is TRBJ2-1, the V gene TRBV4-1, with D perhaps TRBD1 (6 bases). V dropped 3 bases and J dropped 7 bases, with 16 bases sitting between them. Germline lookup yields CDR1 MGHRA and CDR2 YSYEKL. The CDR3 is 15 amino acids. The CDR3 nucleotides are TGCGCCAGCAGCCAGGCCCCCAGGGGAGTAAATGAGCAGTTCTTC. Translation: CASSQAPRGVNEQFF.

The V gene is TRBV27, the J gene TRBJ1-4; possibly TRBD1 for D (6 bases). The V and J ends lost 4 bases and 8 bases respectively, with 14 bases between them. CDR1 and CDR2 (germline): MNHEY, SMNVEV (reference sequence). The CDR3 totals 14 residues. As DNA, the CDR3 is TGTGCCAGCAGTTCCACAGGGTTGCCCGAAAAACTGTTTTTT. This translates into CASSSTGLPEKLFF. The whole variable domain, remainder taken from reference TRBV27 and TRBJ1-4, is EAQVTQNPRYLITVTGKKLTVTCSQNMNHEYMSWYRQDPGLGLRQIYYSMNVEVTDKGDVPEGYKVSRKEKRNFPLILESPSPNQTSLYFCASSSTGLPEKLFFGSGTQLSVL.

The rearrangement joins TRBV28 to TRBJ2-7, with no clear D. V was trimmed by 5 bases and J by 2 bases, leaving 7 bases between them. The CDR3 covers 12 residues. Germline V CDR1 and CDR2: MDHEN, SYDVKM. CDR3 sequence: CASSLSAYEQYF. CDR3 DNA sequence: TGTGCCAGCAGTCTATCAGCCTACGAGCAGTACTTC.

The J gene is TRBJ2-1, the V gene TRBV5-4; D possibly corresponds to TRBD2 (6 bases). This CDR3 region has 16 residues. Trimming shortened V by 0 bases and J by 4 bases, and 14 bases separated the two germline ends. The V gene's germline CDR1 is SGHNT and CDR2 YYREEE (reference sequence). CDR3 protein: CASSLGATTSYNEQFF. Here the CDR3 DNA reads TGTGCCAGCAGCTTGGGCGCTACGACTAGTTACAATGAGCAGTTCTTC. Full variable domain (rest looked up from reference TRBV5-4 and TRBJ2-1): ETGVTQSPTHLIKTRGQQVTLRCSSQSGHNTVSWYQQALGQGPQFIFQYYREEENGRGNFPPRFSGLQFPNYSSELNVNALELDDSALYLCASSLGATTSYNEQFFGPGTRLTVL.

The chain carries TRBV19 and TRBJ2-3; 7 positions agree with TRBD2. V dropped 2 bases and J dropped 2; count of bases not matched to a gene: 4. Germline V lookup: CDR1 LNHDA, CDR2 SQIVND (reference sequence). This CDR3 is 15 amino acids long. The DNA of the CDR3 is TGTGCCAGTAGTATAAGCGGGGCCCTCACAGATACGCAGTATTTT. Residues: CASSISGALTDTQYF.

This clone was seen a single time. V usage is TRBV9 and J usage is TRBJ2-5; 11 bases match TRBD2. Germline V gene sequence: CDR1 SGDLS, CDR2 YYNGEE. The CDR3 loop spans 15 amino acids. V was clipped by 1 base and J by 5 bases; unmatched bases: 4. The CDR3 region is CASSVTSSGRETQYF. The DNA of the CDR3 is TGTGCCAGCAGCGTAACTTCTAGCGGGAGGGAGACCCAGTACTTC.

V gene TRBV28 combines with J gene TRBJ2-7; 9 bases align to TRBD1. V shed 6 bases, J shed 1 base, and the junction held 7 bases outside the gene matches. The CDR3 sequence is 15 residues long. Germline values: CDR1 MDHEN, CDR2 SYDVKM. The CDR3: CASRPRTGASYEQYF. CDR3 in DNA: TGTGCCAGCAGACCACGGACAGGGGCGTCCTACGAGCAGTACTTC.